This is a list of T cell receptor beta chains from one sample in a study of T cells in Graves' hyperthyroidism and ophthalmopathy. TCRdb independently ran MiXCR on the multiplex PCR reads; one entry per CDR3 protein. Here the sample spans about 710,000 distinct CDR3 sequences, about a sixth being singletons. Sequenced: blood. These receptors all come from a man aged 18 to 29 with Graves' hyperthyroidism. CDR3s include the opening cysteine and the closing phenylalanine or tryptophan. Expanded clones get a size class; other rows say once, few or many, or leave the size out.

clone_size	j_call	v_call	cdr3_aa
-	TRBJ2-2	TRBV24-1	CATSDLDSGTGELFF
many	TRBJ2-1	TRBV2	CASSQDRAEHEQFF
many	TRBJ1-2	TRBV28	CASSLAWPYDRYTF
-	TRBJ2-2	TRBV7-9	CASSRDRPNTRELFF
-	TRBJ1-1	TRBV20-1	CSARTWTAEAFF
many	TRBJ1-6	TRBV28	CASSDTGNSPLHF
-	TRBJ2-1	TRBV7-9	CASSLVVSGSSYNEQFF
-	TRBJ2-2	TRBV27	CASSFLPGGGRGTGELFF
many	TRBJ1-5	TRBV28	CASSFGGRDQPQHF
many	TRBJ2-7	TRBV6-2/TRBV6-3	CASNPRDRIFHEQYF
many	TRBJ2-7	TRBV20-1	CSARGRTGRVYHEQYF
-	TRBJ2-1	TRBV28	CASSPQERNSYNEQFF
few	TRBJ2-1	TRBV3-1	CASSSQHRLAVKDEQFF
few	TRBJ1-4	TRBV27	CASSLSMTGDPAKLFF
many	TRBJ2-1	TRBV18	CASSPPLGFLYNEQFF
many	TRBJ2-1	TRBV6-2/TRBV6-3	CASGSSQSNEQFF
few	TRBJ1-5	TRBV4-1	CASRARTASNQPQHF